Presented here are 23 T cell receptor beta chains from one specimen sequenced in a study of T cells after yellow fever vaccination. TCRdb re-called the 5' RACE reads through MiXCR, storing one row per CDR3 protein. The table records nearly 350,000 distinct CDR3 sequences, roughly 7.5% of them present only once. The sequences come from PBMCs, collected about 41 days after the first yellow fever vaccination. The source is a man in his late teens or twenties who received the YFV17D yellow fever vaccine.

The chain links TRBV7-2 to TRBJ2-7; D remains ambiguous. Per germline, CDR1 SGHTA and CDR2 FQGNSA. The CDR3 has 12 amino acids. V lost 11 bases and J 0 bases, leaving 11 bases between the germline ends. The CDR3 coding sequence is TGTGCCCGGAGAACAAGCTCCTACGAGCAGTACGTC. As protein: CARRTSSYEQYV.

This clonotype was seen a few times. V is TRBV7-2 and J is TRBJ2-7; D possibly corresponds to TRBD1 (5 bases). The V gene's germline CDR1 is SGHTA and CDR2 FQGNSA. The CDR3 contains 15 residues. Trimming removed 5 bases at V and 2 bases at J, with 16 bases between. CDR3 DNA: TGTGCCAGCAGCAAGGGCCAGGGCCGAACCTACGAGCAGTACTTC. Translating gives CASSKGQGRTYEQYF.

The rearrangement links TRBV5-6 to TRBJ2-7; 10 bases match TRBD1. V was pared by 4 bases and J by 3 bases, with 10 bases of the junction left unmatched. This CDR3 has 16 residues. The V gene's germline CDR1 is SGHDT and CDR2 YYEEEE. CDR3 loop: CASSKGQGILSYEQYV. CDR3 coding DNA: TGTGCCAGCAGCAAGGGACAGGGGATTCTCAGCTACGAGCAGTACGTC.

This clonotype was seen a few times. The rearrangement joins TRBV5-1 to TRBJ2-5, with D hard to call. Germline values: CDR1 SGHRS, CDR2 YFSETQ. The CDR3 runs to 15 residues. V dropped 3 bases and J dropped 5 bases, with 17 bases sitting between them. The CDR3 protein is CASSSTHYIGETQYF. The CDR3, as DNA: TGCGCCAGCAGCTCGACACATTACATCGGGGAGACCCAGTACTTC. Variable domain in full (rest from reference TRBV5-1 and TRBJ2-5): KAGVTQTPRYLIKTRGQQVTLSCSPISGHRSVSWYQQTPGQGLQFLFEYFSETQRNKGNFPGRFSGRQFSNSRSEMNVSTLELGDSALYLCASSSTHYIGETQYFGPGTRLLVL.

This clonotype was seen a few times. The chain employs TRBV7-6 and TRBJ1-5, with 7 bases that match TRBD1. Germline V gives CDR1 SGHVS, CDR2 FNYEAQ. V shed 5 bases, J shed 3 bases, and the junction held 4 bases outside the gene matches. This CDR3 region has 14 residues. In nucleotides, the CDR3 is TGTGCCAGCAGCCTGACAGGGCCCAATCAGCCCCAGCATTTT. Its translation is CASSLTGPNQPQHF.

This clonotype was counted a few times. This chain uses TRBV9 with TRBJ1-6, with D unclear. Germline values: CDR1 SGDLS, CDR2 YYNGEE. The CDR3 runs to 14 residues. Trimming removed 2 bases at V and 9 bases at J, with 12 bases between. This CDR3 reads CASSVLALGSPLHF. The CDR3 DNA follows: TGTGCCAGCAGCGTTTTAGCTTTGGGTTCACCCCTCCACTTT.

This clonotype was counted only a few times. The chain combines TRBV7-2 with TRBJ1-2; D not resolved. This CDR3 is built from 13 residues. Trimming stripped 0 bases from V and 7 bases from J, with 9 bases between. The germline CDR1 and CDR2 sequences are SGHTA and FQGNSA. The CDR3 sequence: CASSLAGFLGYTF. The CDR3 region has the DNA TGTGCCAGCAGCTTAGCAGGGTTCCTTGGCTACACCTTC.

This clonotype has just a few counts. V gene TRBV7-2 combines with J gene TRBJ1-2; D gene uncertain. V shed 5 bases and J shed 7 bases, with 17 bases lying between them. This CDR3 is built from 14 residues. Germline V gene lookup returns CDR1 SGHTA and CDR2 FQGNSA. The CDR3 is CASSEGQLYGGYTF. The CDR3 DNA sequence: TGTGCCAGCAGCGAGGGCCAACTTTACGGTGGCTACACCTTC.

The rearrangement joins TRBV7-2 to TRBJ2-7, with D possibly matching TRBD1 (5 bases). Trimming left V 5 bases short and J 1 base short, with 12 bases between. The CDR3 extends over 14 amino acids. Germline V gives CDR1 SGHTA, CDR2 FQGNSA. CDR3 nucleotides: TGTGCCAGCAGCGTTACAGGCGCGTCCTACGAGCAGTACGTC. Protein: CASSVTGASYEQYV.

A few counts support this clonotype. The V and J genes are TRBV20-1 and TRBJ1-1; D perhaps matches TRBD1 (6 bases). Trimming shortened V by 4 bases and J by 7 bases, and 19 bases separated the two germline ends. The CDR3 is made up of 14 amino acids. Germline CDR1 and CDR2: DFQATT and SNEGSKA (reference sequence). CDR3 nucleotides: TGCAGTGCTACGGATGTACAGGGATATGTTGAAGCTTTCTTT. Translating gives CSATDVQGYVEAFF.

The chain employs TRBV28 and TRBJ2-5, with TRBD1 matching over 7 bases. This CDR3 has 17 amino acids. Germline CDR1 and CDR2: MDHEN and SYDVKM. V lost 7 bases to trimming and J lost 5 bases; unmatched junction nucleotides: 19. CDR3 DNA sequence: TGTGCCAGCATCGACCCGGGACAGCCTTTACGAACGGAGACCCAGTACTTC. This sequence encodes CASIDPGQPLRTETQYF. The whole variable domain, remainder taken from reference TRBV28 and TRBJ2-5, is DVKVTQSSRYLVKRTGEKVFLECVQDMDHENMFWYRQDPGLGLRLIYFSYDVKMKEKGDIPEGYSVSREKKERFSLILESASTNQTSMYLCASIDPGQPLRTETQYFGPGTRLLVL.

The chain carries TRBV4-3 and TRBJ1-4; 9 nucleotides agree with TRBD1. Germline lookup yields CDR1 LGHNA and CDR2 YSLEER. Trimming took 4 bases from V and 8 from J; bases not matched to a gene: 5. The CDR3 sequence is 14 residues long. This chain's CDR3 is CASSPGDRVEKLFF. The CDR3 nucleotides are TGCGCCAGCAGCCCGGGGGACAGGGTAGAAAAACTGTTTTTT.

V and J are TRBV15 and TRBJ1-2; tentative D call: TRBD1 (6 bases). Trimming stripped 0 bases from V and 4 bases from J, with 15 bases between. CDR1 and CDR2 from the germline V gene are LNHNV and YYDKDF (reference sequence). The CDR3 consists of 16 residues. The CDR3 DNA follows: TGTGCCACCAGCAGAGATCACCCACCGGGGGCCTATGGCTACACCTTC. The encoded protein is CATSRDHPPGAYGYTF.

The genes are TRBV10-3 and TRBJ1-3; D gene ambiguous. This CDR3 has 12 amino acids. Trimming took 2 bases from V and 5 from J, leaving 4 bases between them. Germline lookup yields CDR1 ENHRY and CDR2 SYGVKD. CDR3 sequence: CAISEGRNTIYF. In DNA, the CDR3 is TGTGCCATCAGTGAGGGGAGAAACACCATATATTTT.

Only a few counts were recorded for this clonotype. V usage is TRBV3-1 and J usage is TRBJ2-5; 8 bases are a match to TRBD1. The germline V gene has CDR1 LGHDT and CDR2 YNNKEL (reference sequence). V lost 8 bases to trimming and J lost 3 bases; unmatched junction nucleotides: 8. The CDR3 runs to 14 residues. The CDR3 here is CASQSGTGEETQYF. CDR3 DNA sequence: TGTGCCAGCCAGTCCGGGACAGGTGAAGAGACCCAGTACTTC.

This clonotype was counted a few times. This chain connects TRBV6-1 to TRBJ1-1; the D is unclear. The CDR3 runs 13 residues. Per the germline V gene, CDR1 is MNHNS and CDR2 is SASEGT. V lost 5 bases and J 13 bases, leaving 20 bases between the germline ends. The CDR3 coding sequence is TGTGCCAGCAGTCTGACTTCGACCGGCCCGGGTTTCTTT. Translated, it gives CASSLTSTGPGFF.

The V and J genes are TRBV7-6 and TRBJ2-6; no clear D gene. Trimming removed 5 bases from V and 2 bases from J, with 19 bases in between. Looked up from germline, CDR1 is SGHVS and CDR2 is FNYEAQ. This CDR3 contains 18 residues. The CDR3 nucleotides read TGTGCCAGCAGCCCAAACGGACGACCTGGGGCTGGGGCCAACGTCCTGACTTTC. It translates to CASSPNGRPGAGANVLTF.

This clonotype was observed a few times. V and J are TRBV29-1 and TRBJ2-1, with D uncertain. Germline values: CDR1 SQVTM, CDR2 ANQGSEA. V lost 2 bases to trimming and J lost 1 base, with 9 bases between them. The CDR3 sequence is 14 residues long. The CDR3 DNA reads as TGCAGCGTTGAATGGGCACGATCCTACAATGAGCAGTTCTTC. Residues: CSVEWARSYNEQFF.

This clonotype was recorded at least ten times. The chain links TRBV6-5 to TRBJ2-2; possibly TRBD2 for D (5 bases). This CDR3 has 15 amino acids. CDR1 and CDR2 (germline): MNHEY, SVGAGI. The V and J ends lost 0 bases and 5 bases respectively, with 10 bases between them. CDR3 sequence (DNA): TGTGCCAGCAGTTACTCCAGGCGGGTGACCGGGGAGCTGTTTTTT. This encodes CASSYSRRVTGELFF.

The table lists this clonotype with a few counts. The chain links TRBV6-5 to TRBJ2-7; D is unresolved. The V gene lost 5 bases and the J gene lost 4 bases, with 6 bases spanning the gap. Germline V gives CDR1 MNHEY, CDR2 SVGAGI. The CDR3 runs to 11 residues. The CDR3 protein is CASSQPYEQYF. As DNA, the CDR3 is TGTGCCAGCAGTCAGCCGTACGAGCAGTACTTC.

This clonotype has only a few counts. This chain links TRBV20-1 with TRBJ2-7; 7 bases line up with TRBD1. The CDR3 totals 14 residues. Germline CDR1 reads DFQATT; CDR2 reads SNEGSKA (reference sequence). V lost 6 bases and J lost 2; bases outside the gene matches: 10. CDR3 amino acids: CSALGQENAYEQYF. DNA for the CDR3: TGCAGTGCCCTCGGACAGGAAAATGCCTACGAGCAGTACTTC.

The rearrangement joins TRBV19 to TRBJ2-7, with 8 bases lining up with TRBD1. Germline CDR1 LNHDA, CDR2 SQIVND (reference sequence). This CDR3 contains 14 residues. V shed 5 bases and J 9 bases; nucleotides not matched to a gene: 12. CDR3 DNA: TGTGCCAGTAGTCCGGGGACAGGAGAAGAAGCGCAGTACTTC. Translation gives CASSPGTGEEAQYF. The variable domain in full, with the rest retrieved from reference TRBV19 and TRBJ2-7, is DGGITQSPKYLFRKEGQNVTLSCEQNLNHDAMYWYRQDPGQGLRLIYYSQIVNDFQKGDIAEGYSVSREKKESFPLTVTSAQKNPTAFYLCASSPGTGEEAQYFGPGTRLTVT.

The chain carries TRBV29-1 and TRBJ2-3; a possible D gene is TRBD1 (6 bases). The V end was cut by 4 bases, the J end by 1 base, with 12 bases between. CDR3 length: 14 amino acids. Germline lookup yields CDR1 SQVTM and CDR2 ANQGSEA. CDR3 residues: CSVAQGMRTDTQYF. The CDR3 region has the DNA TGCAGCGTTGCGCAGGGGATGCGCACAGATACGCAGTATTTT.